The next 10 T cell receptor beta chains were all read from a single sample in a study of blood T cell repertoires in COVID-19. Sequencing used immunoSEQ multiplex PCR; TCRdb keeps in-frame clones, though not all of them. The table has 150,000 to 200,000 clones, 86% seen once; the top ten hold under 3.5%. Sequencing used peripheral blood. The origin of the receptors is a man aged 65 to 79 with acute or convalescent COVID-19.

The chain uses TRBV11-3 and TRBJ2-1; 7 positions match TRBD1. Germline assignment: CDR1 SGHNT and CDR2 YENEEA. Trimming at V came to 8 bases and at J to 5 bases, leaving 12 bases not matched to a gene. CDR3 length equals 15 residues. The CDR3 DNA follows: TGTGCCAGCTCCCAAGGGGCCGACAGGGACAATGAGCAGTTCTTC. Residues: CASSQGADRDNEQFF.

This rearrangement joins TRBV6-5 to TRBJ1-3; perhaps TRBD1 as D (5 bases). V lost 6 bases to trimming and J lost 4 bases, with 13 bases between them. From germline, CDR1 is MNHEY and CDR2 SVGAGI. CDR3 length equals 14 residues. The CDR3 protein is CASRRTGLGNTIYF. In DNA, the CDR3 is TGTGCCAGCAGAAGAACAGGACTAGGAAACACCATATATTTT.

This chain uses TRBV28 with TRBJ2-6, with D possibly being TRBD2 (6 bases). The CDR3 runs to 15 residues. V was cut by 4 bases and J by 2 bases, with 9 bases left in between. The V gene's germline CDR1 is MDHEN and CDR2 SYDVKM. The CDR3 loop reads CASSSAGTGANVLTF. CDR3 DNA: TGTGCCAGCAGTTCCGCGGGGACTGGGGCCAACGTCCTGACTTTC. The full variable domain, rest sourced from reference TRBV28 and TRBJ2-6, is DVKVTQSSRYLVKRTGEKVFLECVQDMDHENMFWYRQDPGLGLRLIYFSYDVKMKEKGDIPEGYSVSREKKERFSLILESASTNQTSMYLCASSSAGTGANVLTFGAGSRLTVL.

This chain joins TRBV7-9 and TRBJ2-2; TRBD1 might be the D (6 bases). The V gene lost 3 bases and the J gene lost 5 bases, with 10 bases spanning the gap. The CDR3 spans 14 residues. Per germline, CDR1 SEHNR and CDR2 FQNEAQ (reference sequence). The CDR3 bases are TGTGCCAGCAGCTTTGGGGGCTGGACCGGGGAGCTGTTTTTT. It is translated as CASSFGGWTGELFF.

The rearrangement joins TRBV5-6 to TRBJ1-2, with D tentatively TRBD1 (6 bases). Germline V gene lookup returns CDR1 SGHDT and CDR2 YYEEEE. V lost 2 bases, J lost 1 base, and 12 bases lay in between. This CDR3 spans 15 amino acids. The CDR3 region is CASSFLDRNNYGYTF. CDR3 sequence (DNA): TGTGCCAGCAGCTTTCTGGACAGAAATAACTATGGCTACACCTTC.

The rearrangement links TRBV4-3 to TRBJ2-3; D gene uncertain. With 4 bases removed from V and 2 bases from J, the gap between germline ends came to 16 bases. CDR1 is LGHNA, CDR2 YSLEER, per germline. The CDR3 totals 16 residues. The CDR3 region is CASSREAPPNTDTQYF. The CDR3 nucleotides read TGCGCCAGCAGCCGTGAAGCGCCACCCAACACAGATACGCAGTATTTT.

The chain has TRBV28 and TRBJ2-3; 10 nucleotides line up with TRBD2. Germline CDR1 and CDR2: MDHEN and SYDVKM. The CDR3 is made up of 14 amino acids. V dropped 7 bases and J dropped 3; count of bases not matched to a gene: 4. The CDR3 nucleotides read TGTGCCAGCAAGCTAGCGGGAGCAACAGATACGCAGTATTTT. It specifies CASKLAGATDTQYF.

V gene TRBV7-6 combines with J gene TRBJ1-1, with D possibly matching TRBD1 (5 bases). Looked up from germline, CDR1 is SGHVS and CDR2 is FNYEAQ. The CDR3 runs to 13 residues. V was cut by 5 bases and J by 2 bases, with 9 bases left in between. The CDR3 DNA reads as TGTGCCAGCAGCCACGACAGTAACACTGAAGCTTTCTTT. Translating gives CASSHDSNTEAFF. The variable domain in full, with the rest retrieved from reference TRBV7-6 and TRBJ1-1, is GAGVSQSPRYKVTKRGQDVALRCDPISGHVSLYWYRQALGQGPEFLTYFNYEAQQDKSGLPNDRFSAERPEGSISTLTIQRTEQRDSAMYRCASSHDSNTEAFFGQGTRLTVV.

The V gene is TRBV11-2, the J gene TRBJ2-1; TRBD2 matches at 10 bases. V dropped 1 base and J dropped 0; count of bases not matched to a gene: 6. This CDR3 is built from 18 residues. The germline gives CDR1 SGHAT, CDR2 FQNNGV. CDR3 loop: CASSLGATSGFSYNEQFF. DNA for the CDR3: TGTGCCAGCAGCTTAGGTGCGACTAGCGGGTTCTCCTACAATGAGCAGTTCTTC.

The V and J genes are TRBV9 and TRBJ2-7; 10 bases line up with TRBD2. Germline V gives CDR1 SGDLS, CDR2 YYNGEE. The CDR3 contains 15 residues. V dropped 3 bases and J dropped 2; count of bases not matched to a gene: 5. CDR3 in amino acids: CASSAASGGTYEQYF. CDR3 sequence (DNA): TGTGCCAGCAGCGCGGCTAGCGGGGGTACCTACGAGCAGTACTTC.